These 25 T cell receptor beta chains share one sample of origin, sequenced in a study of blood T cell repertoires in COVID-19. Clones were sequenced by immunoSEQ multiplex PCR, and TCRdb holds only the in-frame ones, with some missing. The sample has about 220,000 clones, more than 70% seen once. The sequencing sample was made of PBMCs or T cells enriched from blood (not recorded which). The receptors derive from a woman between 40 and 55 years old with acute COVID-19.

This sequence joins TRBV19 and TRBJ1-5; 11 nucleotides line up with TRBD1. Per the germline V gene, CDR1 is LNHDA and CDR2 is SQIVND (reference sequence). V lost 6 bases, J lost 4 bases, and 5 bases stayed unmatched. This CDR3 has 15 residues. CDR3 in amino acids: CASRLGQGDNQPQHF. In nucleotides, the CDR3 is TGTGCCAGTAGGTTGGGACAGGGGGATAATCAGCCCCAGCATTTT.

This chain joins TRBV12-2 and TRBJ2-7; the table's D call of TRBD2 was not tested on the DNA. TRBV12-2 is termed a pseudogene. The CDR3 has 15 amino acids. Here the CDR3 DNA reads TGTGCAAGTCCATTATTAGCGGTTAGAATCCTAGAGCAGTACGTC. Its translation: CASPLLAVRILEQYV.

The chain couples TRBV7-2 to TRBJ1-1; 9 bases align to TRBD1. Per the germline V gene, CDR1 is SGHTA and CDR2 is FQGNSA. The CDR3 runs to 15 residues. J was trimmed by 11 bases and V by 5 bases; bases with no gene match: 15. Written as DNA, the CDR3 is TGTGCCAGCAGCCTCTATGGGACAGGGACTGGGAAGGCTTTCTTT. It encodes CASSLYGTGTGKAFF.

The V call is TRBV19, the J call TRBJ1-4, with D unclear. The CDR3 is 15 residues long. Germline V CDR1 and CDR2: LNHDA, SQIVND (reference sequence). The germline V and J ends were trimmed by 6 bases and 0 bases, with 11 bases remaining between them. The CDR3 protein is CASRTAASTNEKLFF. The CDR3 nucleotides are TGTGCCAGTAGGACCGCGGCTTCAACTAATGAAAAACTGTTTTTT.

The chain carries TRBV4-1 and TRBJ1-3, with D perhaps matching TRBD1 (5 bases). The CDR3 consists of 17 residues. The germline gives CDR1 MGHRA, CDR2 YSYEKL. V was shortened by 0 bases and J by 3 bases, with 15 bases between the two germline ends. CDR3 coding DNA: TGCGCCAGCAGCCAAGATTGGGGTCAGGGCTTTGGAAACACCATATATTTT. It translates to CASSQDWGQGFGNTIYF.

The chain is built from TRBV18 and TRBJ2-7, with D hard to call. The V end lost 2 bases, the J end lost 3 bases, and 5 bases lay between the germline ends. This CDR3 comprises 12 residues. Germline CDR1 KGHSH, CDR2 LQKENI. Here the CDR3 reads CASSPSVYEQYF. CDR3 bases: TGTGCCAGCTCACCATCGGTCTACGAGCAGTACTTC.

J is TRBJ2-2 and V is TRBV9; D unclear. The CDR3 loop spans 16 amino acids. V was clipped by 0 bases and J by 0 bases, with 9 bases between them. Germline V CDR1 and CDR2: SGDLS, YYNGEE. CDR3 loop: CASSVVMSANTGELFF. The CDR3 DNA reads as TGTGCCAGCAGCGTAGTTATGTCCGCGAACACCGGGGAGCTGTTTTTT.

The rearrangement uses TRBV29-1 and TRBJ1-1; D ambiguous. The CDR3 has 13 residues. The V end lost 6 bases, the J end lost 0 bases, and 11 bases lay between the germline ends. Per germline, CDR1 SQVTM and CDR2 ANQGSEA. The CDR3 here is CSVQTGMNTEAFF. The CDR3 bases are TGCAGCGTCCAGACGGGAATGAACACTGAAGCTTTCTTT. The full variable domain, rest sourced from reference TRBV29-1 and TRBJ1-1, is SAVISQKPSRDICQRGTSLTIQCQVDSQVTMMFWYRQQPGQSLTLIATANQGSEATYESGFVIDKFPISRPNLTFSTLTVSNMSPEDSSIYLCSVQTGMNTEAFFGQGTRLTVV.

The chain uses TRBV2 and TRBJ2-5, with D uncertain. V shed 7 bases and J shed 1 base, with 7 bases lying between them. Per germline, CDR1 SNHLY and CDR2 FYNNEI. The CDR3 contains 12 residues. The CDR3 sequence is CASNRAQETQYF. The CDR3, as DNA: TGTGCCAGCAATCGAGCCCAAGAGACCCAGTACTTC.

The rearrangement uses TRBV2 and TRBJ1-6; 7 positions agree with TRBD1. CDR1 and CDR2 from the germline V gene are SNHLY and FYNNEI. The CDR3 spans 15 residues. V lost 6 bases and J lost 10; bases outside the gene matches: 12. The CDR3 DNA is TGTGCCAGCAGCGGTAACAGGGGTCCGCGGTCACCCCTCCACTTT. Residues: CASSGNRGPRSPLHF.

This chain links TRBV4-3 with TRBJ1-6, with TRBD1 as a possible D gene (5 bases). The CDR3 length is 15 residues. Trimming removed 2 bases from V and 10 bases from J, with 15 bases in between. Germline V lookup: CDR1 LGHNA, CDR2 YSLEER. The CDR3 sequence: CASSQSRVDRSPLHF. DNA of the CDR3: TGCGCCAGCAGCCAAAGCAGGGTGGATAGATCACCCCTCCACTTT.

The chain links TRBV10-1 to TRBJ2-1, with TRBD2 as a possible D gene (5 bases). Trimming stripped 4 bases from V and 5 bases from J, with 9 bases between. Germline V lookup: CDR1 WNHNN, CDR2 SYGVQD (reference sequence). This CDR3 contains 13 residues. The CDR3 nucleotides read TGCGCCAGCAGTGCCCGGGGAAACAATGAGCAGTTCTTC. It codes for CASSARGNNEQFF.

This clone is a singleton in its sample. The chain employs TRBV10-1 and TRBJ2-1; 7 bases map to TRBD2. Per the germline V gene, CDR1 is WNHNN and CDR2 is SYGVQD (reference sequence). CDR3 length equals 15 residues. J gave up 8 bases and V 1 base, and 8 bases lay outside the gene matches. The CDR3 nucleotides are TGCGCCAGCAGTGAGTTAGGACTAGGAGGCGATGAGCAGTTCTTC. This codes for CASSELGLGGDEQFF.

This chain joins TRBV11-3 and TRBJ1-6; tentative D call: TRBD1 (5 bases). CDR3 length: 18 amino acids. Germline loops: CDR1 SGHNT, CDR2 YENEEA. V lost 4 bases and J lost 4, with 20 bases in between. The chain's CDR3 is CASSSVGGSRTYNSPLHF. CDR3 DNA sequence: TGTGCCAGCAGCTCCGTTGGGGGGTCCCGGACTTATAATTCACCCCTCCACTTT.

This clone was seen only a few times. The rearrangement links TRBV2 to TRBJ1-5; 8 bases are a match to TRBD1. Germline CDR1 and CDR2: SNHLY and FYNNEI. J was trimmed by 7 bases and V by 6 bases; bases with no gene match: 8. The CDR3 runs 14 residues. The CDR3, as DNA: TGTGCCAGCAGCAAGGGACAGGATGAACAGCCCCAGCATTTT. Protein sequence: CASSKGQDEQPQHF.

The CDR3 loop is CASRSTTWAYGYTF. In DNA form, the CDR3 reads TGCGCCAGCAGGTCCACAACATGGGCATATGGCTACACCTTC. The chain uses TRBV4-3 and TRBJ1-2; D not certain. CDR3 length: 14 residues. Germline CDR1 is LGHNA and CDR2 is YSLEER. V lost 6 bases to trimming and J lost 5 bases, with 16 bases between them.

This rearrangement joins TRBV30 to TRBJ1-2; D possibly corresponds to TRBD1 (5 bases). The CDR3 runs 11 residues. Germline assignment: CDR1 GTSNPN and CDR2 SVGIG (reference sequence). Between the trimmed V and J ends, which lost 4 bases and 6 bases, there was a span of 9 bases. The CDR3 loop reads CAWMAGNGYTF. In nucleotides, the CDR3 is TGTGCCTGGATGGCAGGGAATGGCTACACCTTC.

The genes are TRBV2 and TRBJ2-1, with 9 nucleotides matching TRBD1. Trimming took 4 bases from V and 5 from J; bases not matched to a gene: 6. Germline V gene lookup returns CDR1 SNHLY and CDR2 FYNNEI. CDR3 length: 15 amino acids. The CDR3 region is CASSGGGQGHNEQFF. The DNA of the CDR3 is TGTGCCAGCAGTGGCGGGGGACAGGGCCACAATGAGCAGTTCTTC.

This chain joins TRBV19 and TRBJ2-1; 12 nucleotides agree with TRBD2. Germline V gene data show CDR1 as LNHDA and CDR2 as SQIVND (reference sequence). The CDR3 length is 15 residues. V shed 6 bases, J shed 11 bases, and the junction held 11 bases outside the gene matches. CDR3 in amino acids: CASSELAGGAWKQFF. The CDR3 DNA sequence: TGTGCCAGTAGCGAACTAGCGGGAGGTGCATGGAAGCAGTTCTTC.

CDR3 region: CASSPFGGASTGELFF. CDR3 bases: TGTGCCAGCAGTCCATTTGGAGGGGCTAGCACCGGGGAGCTGTTTTTT. The chain joins TRBV27 to TRBJ2-2; D might be TRBD2 (6 bases). Germline V gene sequence: CDR1 MNHEY, CDR2 SMNVEV (reference sequence). V dropped 5 bases and J dropped 4 bases, with 17 bases sitting between them. This CDR3 is built from 16 residues.

This chain joins TRBV18 and TRBJ2-5, with 11 bases matching TRBD1. Losses at the gene ends were 3 bases for V and 5 bases for J; bases not matched to a gene: 8. The CDR3 loop spans 16 amino acids. The germline gives CDR1 KGHSH, CDR2 LQKENI. The CDR3 is CASSPLGGDRGETQYF. The CDR3 region has the DNA TGTGCCAGCTCACCTCTCGGAGGGGACAGGGGGGAGACCCAGTACTTC.

The chain combines TRBV11-2 with TRBJ1-6; D remains ambiguous. V was cut by 5 bases and J by 8 bases, with 16 bases left in between. CDR1 is SGHAT and CDR2 is FQNNGV in the germline V gene. The CDR3 sequence is 15 residues long. The CDR3, as DNA: TGTGCCAGCAGCCCGCGGGTCCCGGGGTATTCACCCCTCCACTTT. Translated, it gives CASSPRVPGYSPLHF.

The chain uses TRBV20-1 and TRBJ1-1; a weak D match, TRBD1 (5 bases). Germline V gene lookup returns CDR1 DFQATT and CDR2 SNEGSKA (reference sequence). With 6 bases removed from V and 5 bases from J, the gap between germline ends came to 10 bases. The CDR3 is 11 residues long. The CDR3 loop is CSAAGRTEAFF. CDR3 nucleotides: TGCAGTGCGGCAGGGAGGACTGAAGCTTTCTTT.

The chain uses TRBV11-2 and TRBJ1-5; a possible D gene is TRBD1 (5 bases). Germline V gene data show CDR1 as SGHAT and CDR2 as FQNNGV. V lost 5 bases and J lost 4, with 15 bases in between. CDR3 size: 15 residues. CDR3 coding DNA: TGTGCCAGCAGCCCAGAAGCGGGGCCGAATCAGCCCCAGCATTTT. Its translation: CASSPEAGPNQPQHF. Together with reference TRBV11-2 and TRBJ1-5, the CDR3 gives the full variable domain: EAGVAQSPRYKIIEKRQSVAFWCNPISGHATLYWYQQILGQGPKLLIQFQNNGVVDDSQLPKDRFSAERLKGVDSTLKIQPAKLEDSAVYLCASSPEAGPNQPQHFGDGTRLSIL.

On this clone itself: This same CDR3 is encoded by further DNA sequences in the sample. The gene calls are TRBV6-5 and TRBJ1-4, with no clear D. CDR3 length: 11 residues. V shed 5 bases and J shed 8 bases, with 6 bases lying between them. Germline loops: CDR1 MNHEY, CDR2 SVGAGI. CDR3 coding DNA: TGTGCCAGCAGTCCAGGAGAAAAACTGTTTTTT. Its protein is CASSPGEKLFF.